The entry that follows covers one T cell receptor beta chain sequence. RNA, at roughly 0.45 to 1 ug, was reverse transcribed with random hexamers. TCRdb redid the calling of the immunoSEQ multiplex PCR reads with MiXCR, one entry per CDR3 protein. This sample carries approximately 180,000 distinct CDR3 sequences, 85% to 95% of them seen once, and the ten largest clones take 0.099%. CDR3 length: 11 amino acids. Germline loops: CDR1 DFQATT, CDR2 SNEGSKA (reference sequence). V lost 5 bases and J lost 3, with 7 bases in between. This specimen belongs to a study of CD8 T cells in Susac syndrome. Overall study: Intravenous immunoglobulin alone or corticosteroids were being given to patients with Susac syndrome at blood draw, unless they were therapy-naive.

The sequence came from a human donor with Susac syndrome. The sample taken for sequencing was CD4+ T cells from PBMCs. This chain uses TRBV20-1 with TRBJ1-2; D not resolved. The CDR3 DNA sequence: TGCAGTGCTGCTCCGGACTATGGCTACACCTTC. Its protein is CSAAPDYGYTF.